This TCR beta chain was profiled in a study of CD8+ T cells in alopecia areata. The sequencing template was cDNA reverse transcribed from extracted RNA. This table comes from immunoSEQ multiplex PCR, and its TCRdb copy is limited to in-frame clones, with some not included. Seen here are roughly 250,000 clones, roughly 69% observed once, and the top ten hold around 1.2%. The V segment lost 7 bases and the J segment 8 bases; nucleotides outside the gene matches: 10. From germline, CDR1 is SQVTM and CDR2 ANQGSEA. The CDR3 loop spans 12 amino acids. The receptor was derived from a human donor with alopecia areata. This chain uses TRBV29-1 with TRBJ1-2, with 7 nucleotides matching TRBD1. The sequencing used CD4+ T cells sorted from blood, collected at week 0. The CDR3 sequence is CSAYWDRSGYTF. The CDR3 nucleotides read TGCAGCGCCTATTGGGACAGAAGCGGCTACACCTTC.